One sample yielded the 21 T cell receptor beta chains listed below, sequenced in a study of shared clonotypes between healthy human individuals. Sequencing used immunoSEQ multiplex PCR; TCRdb keeps in-frame clones, though not all of them. The sample records roughly 1 million clones, approximately 80% being singletons. Specimen: memory CD4+ T cells from PBMCs. The subset is: CD45RA-negative fraction. These receptors were collected from a man aged 18 to 35 in good health. Some clones in this sample may be carry-over from other donors' samples.

V and J are TRBV14 and TRBJ1-1; D remains unclear. Looked up from germline, CDR1 is SGHDN and CDR2 is FVKESK. The ends were cut back, 1 base at V and 1 base at J, with 1 base in the middle. This CDR3 has 12 amino acids. CDR3 nucleotide sequence: TGTGCCAGCAGCCAAGCGAACACTGAAGCTTTCTTT. Translation gives CASSQANTEAFF.

The rearrangement joins TRBV10-3 to TRBJ2-1; possibly TRBD1 or TRBD2 for D (5 bases each). V lost 6 bases and J 3 bases, leaving 21 bases between the germline ends. Looked up from germline, CDR1 is ENHRY and CDR2 is SYGVKD. CDR3 length equals 17 residues. The CDR3 here is CAIRAEWGTQGYNEQFF. As DNA, the CDR3 is TGTGCCATCAGAGCCGAATGGGGGACGCAAGGCTACAATGAGCAGTTCTTC.

The CDR3 loop reads CSVRGLGADSYEQYF. Here the CDR3 DNA reads TGCAGCGTCAGGGGTTTGGGCGCAGACTCTTACGAGCAGTACTTC. The chain couples TRBV29-1 to TRBJ2-7; a weak D match, TRBD1 (6 bases). Germline V gene data show CDR1 as SQVTM and CDR2 as ANQGSEA. Trimming left V 6 bases short and J 4 bases short, with 22 bases between. The CDR3 length is 15 residues.

This clone showed up just a few times. The genes are TRBV6-6 and TRBJ1-1; 10 positions match TRBD1. J lost 4 bases, V lost 6 bases, and 8 bases had no gene match. The CDR3 runs 15 residues. CDR1 is MNHNY, CDR2 SVGAGI, per germline (reference sequence). The CDR3 DNA reads TGTGCCAGCAGATCCGGGACAGGGGTGAGCACTGAAGCTTTCTTT. Protein product: CASRSGTGVSTEAFF.

The CDR3 protein is CASSPAPDHTDTQYF. CDR3 sequence (DNA): TGTGCCAGCAGCCCTGCCCCAGACCACACAGATACGCAGTATTTT. The chain links TRBV5-4 to TRBJ2-3; D uncertain. The CDR3 totals 15 residues. Trimming took off 4 bases at V and 2 bases at J, with 14 bases between the two ends. Looked up from germline, CDR1 is SGHNT and CDR2 is YYREEE (reference sequence). The whole variable domain, filled in from reference TRBV5-4 and TRBJ2-3, reads ETGVTQSPTHLIKTRGQQVTLRCSSQSGHNTVSWYQQALGQGPQFIFQYYREEENGRGNFPPRFSGLQFPNYSSELNVNALELDDSALYLCASSPAPDHTDTQYFGPGTRLTVL.

The rearrangement joins TRBV7-3 to TRBJ2-5; 11 bases match TRBD2. Germline CDR1 SGHTA, CDR2 FQGTGA. This CDR3 has 17 amino acids. V trimming: 5 bases; J trimming: 4 bases; junction bases outside the gene matches: 12. CDR3 residues: CASSPPIAGGSIETQYF. The CDR3 coding sequence is TGTGCCAGCAGCCCCCCCATAGCGGGAGGGTCGATAGAGACCCAGTACTTC. Supplemented by reference TRBV7-3 and TRBJ2-5, the full variable domain reads GAGVSQTPSNKVTEKGKYVELRCDPISGHTALYWYRQSLGQGPEFLIYFQGTGAADDSGLPNDRFFAVRPEGSVSTLKIQRTERGDSAVYLCASSPPIAGGSIETQYFGPGTRLLVL.

This clone has just a few counts. The V and J genes are TRBV30 and TRBJ2-7; 12 bases match TRBD1. CDR3 length equals 18 residues. Germline V CDR1 and CDR2: GTSNPN, SVGIG (reference sequence). The J segment lost 5 bases and the V segment lost 2 bases, leaving 16 bases of the junction unmatched. Here the CDR3 DNA reads TGTGCCTGGAGTCTCTTCGGGACAGGGGGCGCGATTCAGGACGAGCAGTACTTC. Protein: CAWSLFGTGGAIQDEQYF. The full variable domain, completed using reference TRBV30 and TRBJ2-7, is SQTIHQWPATLVQPVGSPLSLECTVEGTSNPNLYWYRQAAGRGLQLLFYSVGIGQISSEVPQNLSASRPQDRQFILSSKKLLLSDSGFYLCAWSLFGTGGAIQDEQYFGPGTRLTVT.

The chain links TRBV30 to TRBJ2-5; D assignment may be TRBD1 or TRBD2 (5 bases each). Judging by the DNA end, TRBJ2-7 fits better; the J call may be wrong. The CDR3 extends over 14 amino acids. Germline V gene sequence: CDR1 GTSNPN, CDR2 SVGIG (reference sequence). The CDR3 DNA is TGTGCCTGGAGTGTACTAGGGACCCATTACGAGCAGTACTTC. Translating gives CAWSVLGTHYEQYF.

J is TRBJ2-1 and V is TRBV18; 14 bases align to TRBD2. Per germline, CDR1 KGHSH and CDR2 LQKENI. Trimming took 9 bases from V and 4 from J; bases not matched to a gene: 5. This CDR3 has 15 amino acids. CDR3 protein: CASRLAGGGYNEQFF. CDR3 in DNA: TGTGCCAGTCGACTAGCGGGAGGGGGATACAATGAGCAGTTCTTC.

The rearrangement links TRBV11-2 to TRBJ1-4; D might be TRBD1 (5 bases). The CDR3 extends over 14 amino acids. The V gene lost 1 base and the J gene lost 7 bases, with 10 bases spanning the gap. Germline CDR1 is SGHAT and CDR2 is FQNNGV. In DNA, the CDR3 is TGTGCCAGCAGCTTAGGCAGGGCTAGTGAAAAACTGTTTTTT. It yields the protein CASSLGRASEKLFF.

The table lists this clone with a count of one. V is TRBV28 and J is TRBJ2-7, with 9 bases matching TRBD1. V shed 7 bases and J 5 bases; nucleotides not matched to a gene: 9. Germline CDR1 MDHEN, CDR2 SYDVKM. The CDR3 length is 14 residues. Written as DNA, the CDR3 is TGTGCCAGCACCCCTGGGGACAGGGACGACGAGCAGTACTTC. Amino acid sequence: CASTPGDRDDEQYF.

This chain joins TRBV5-1 and TRBJ2-5; 9 positions agree with TRBD1. The CDR3 is 16 amino acids. V lost 4 bases to trimming and J lost 2 bases; unmatched junction nucleotides: 9. The germline V gene encodes CDR1 SGHRS and CDR2 YFSETQ. CDR3 nucleotides: TGCGCCAGCAGCCCACTGACAGGGGGTCGTCAAGAGACCCAGTACTTC. Residues: CASSPLTGGRQETQYF.

In its sample, this clone was seen a few times. This chain joins TRBV29-1 and TRBJ2-2; 7 bases match TRBD1. The V and J ends lost 7 bases and 1 base, in that order; junction bases with no gene match: 0. Germline V gives CDR1 SQVTM, CDR2 ANQGSEA. The CDR3 has 12 amino acids. CDR3 region: CSGTGNTGELFF. For the CDR3, the DNA is TGCAGCGGGACAGGGAACACCGGGGAGCTGTTTTTT.

This chain uses TRBV10-3 with TRBJ2-7; 11 bases map to TRBD1. Per the germline V gene, CDR1 is ENHRY and CDR2 is SYGVKD. V lost 6 bases to trimming and J lost 6 bases; unmatched junction nucleotides: 7. The CDR3 extends over 14 amino acids. CDR3 coding DNA: TGTGCCATCAGCTCCGGGACAGGGGGTCTCGAGCAGTACTTC. Translation: CAISSGTGGLEQYF.

This sequence joins TRBV11-3 and TRBJ2-3, with 7 bases matching TRBD2. Trimming cost V 2 bases and J 6 bases; bases outside gene matches: 5. The CDR3 is 14 residues long. Germline CDR1 reads SGHNT; CDR2 reads YENEEA. The CDR3 DNA sequence: TGTGCCAGCAGCTTATTGGGGGAGGGGGATACGCAGTATTTT. This translates into CASSLLGEGDTQYF.

This clone showed up just a few times. The chain couples TRBV7-2 to TRBJ2-7; D is unresolved. The V gene's germline CDR1 is SGHTA and CDR2 FQGNSA. The CDR3 length is 13 residues. Trimming removed 4 bases at V and 3 bases at J, with 10 bases between. The CDR3 loop reads CASSWIRDYEQYF. CDR3 in DNA: TGTGCCAGCAGCTGGATTCGTGACTACGAGCAGTACTTC.

This chain joins TRBV30 and TRBJ2-7; D is ambiguous. The CDR3 spans 10 residues. Trimming removed 7 bases from V and 6 bases from J, with 10 bases in between. CDR1 GTSNPN and CDR2 SVGIG come from the germline V gene (reference sequence). The CDR3 protein is CALRASEQYF. CDR3 DNA: TGTGCCTTACGAGCGTCCGAGCAGTACTTC.

The rearrangement uses TRBV7-2 and TRBJ1-3; 9 positions match TRBD1. The ends lost 5 bases at V and 3 bases at J; junction bases unmatched: 8. The CDR3 consists of 16 residues. The V gene's germline CDR1 is SGHTA and CDR2 FQGNSA. The CDR3 bases are TGTGCCAGCAGCCCCGGGACAGGGAAAGGTGGAAACACCATATATTTT. This translates into CASSPGTGKGGNTIYF. Based on the CDR3 plus reference TRBV7-2 and TRBJ1-3, the full variable domain is GAGVSQSPSNKVTEKGKDVELRCDPISGHTALYWYRQSLGQGLEFLIYFQGNSAPDKSGLPSDRFSAERTGGSVSTLTIQRTQQEDSAVYLCASSPGTGKGGNTIYFGEGSWLTVV.

V gene TRBV7-2 combines with J gene TRBJ2-7; 8 nucleotides match TRBD2. In germline, CDR1 is SGHTA, CDR2 FQGNSA. The CDR3 runs 13 residues. Losses at the gene ends were 7 bases for V and 3 bases for J; bases not matched to a gene: 5. The CDR3 coding sequence is TGTGCCAGCACTCCCCGGGGGGGCTACGAGCAGTACTTC. Residues: CASTPRGGYEQYF. The full variable domain, in which reference TRBV7-2 and TRBJ2-7 provide the parts outside the CDR3, is GAGVSQSPSNKVTEKGKDVELRCDPISGHTALYWYRQSLGQGLEFLIYFQGNSAPDKSGLPSDRFSAERTGGSVSTLTIQRTQQEDSAVYLCASTPRGGYEQYFGPGTRLTVT.

The J gene is TRBJ1-3, the V gene TRBV7-2; unclear D gene. V was trimmed by 2 bases and J by 0 bases, leaving 11 bases between them. The CDR3 runs 16 residues. Germline V lookup: CDR1 SGHTA, CDR2 FQGNSA. The CDR3 DNA reads as TGTGCCAGCAGCTTATTAGGCGTGAGCTCTGGAAACACCATATATTTT. Protein sequence: CASSLLGVSSGNTIYF.

V usage is TRBV13 and J usage is TRBJ2-3; 7 bases align to TRBD2. CDR1 and CDR2 (germline): PRHDT, FYEKMQ (reference sequence). The CDR3 sequence is 14 residues long. V trimming: 3 bases; J trimming: 6 bases; junction bases outside the gene matches: 6. This chain's CDR3 is CASSFGLELDTQYF. The CDR3 DNA is TGTGCCAGCAGCTTTGGACTAGAGCTTGATACGCAGTATTTT.